The 13 T cell receptor beta chains in this list originate from one sample, sequenced in a study of T cell responses to AZD1222 COVID-19 vaccine. Clones were sequenced by immunoSEQ multiplex PCR, and TCRdb holds only the in-frame ones, with some missing. Here the sample spans over 130,000 clones, around 94% being singletons. This specimen was peripheral blood, taken 28 days after the second AZD1222 dose. These receptors all stem from an adult who received the AZD1222 COVID-19 vaccine.

V usage is TRBV10-1 and J usage is TRBJ2-2; 11 bases line up with TRBD2. V was pared by 7 bases and J by 5 bases, with 6 bases of the junction left unmatched. The CDR3 length is 15 residues. Germline V gene sequence: CDR1 WNHNN, CDR2 SYGVQD (reference sequence). The CDR3 region has the DNA TGCGCCAGCACGCTAGCGGGAGGCGGGACCGGGGAGCTGTTTTTT. This codes for CASTLAGGGTGELFF.

V usage is TRBV19 and J usage is TRBJ2-7, with D perhaps TRBD1 (6 bases). Germline CDR1 is LNHDA and CDR2 is SQIVND (reference sequence). The length of the CDR3 is 15 residues. Trimming stripped 3 bases from V and 2 bases from J, with 14 bases between. CDR3 bases: TGTGCCAGTAGTATTTATGCAGGGGCGGCCTACGAGCAGTACTTC. Translated: CASSIYAGAAYEQYF. Together with reference TRBV19 and TRBJ2-7, the CDR3 gives the full variable domain: DGGITQSPKYLFRKEGQNVTLSCEQNLNHDAMYWYRQDPGQGLRLIYYSQIVNDFQKGDIAEGYSVSREKKESFPLTVTSAQKNPTAFYLCASSIYAGAAYEQYFGPGTRLTVT.

The chain combines TRBV5-1 with TRBJ1-1, with D possibly matching TRBD1 (6 bases). Looked up from germline, CDR1 is SGHRS and CDR2 is YFSETQ. The CDR3 is 14 amino acids. V was shortened by 4 bases and J by 1 base, with 11 bases between the two germline ends. CDR3 sequence (DNA): TGCGCCAGCAGCCCGGACAGCTCGAACACTGAAGCTTTCTTT. It encodes CASSPDSSNTEAFF.

The genes are TRBV7-9 and TRBJ2-3; 10 bases match TRBD1. The CDR3 has 18 amino acids. Germline values: CDR1 SEHNR, CDR2 FQNEAQ (reference sequence). Germline trimming cut 3 bases from V and 6 bases from J; bases unmatched to any gene: 15. This CDR3 is CASSLIPPGQGRGDTQYF. The CDR3 DNA follows: TGTGCCAGCAGCTTGATACCTCCGGGACAGGGGCGTGGGGATACGCAGTATTTT.

The table lists this clone with a count of one. The chain links TRBV9 to TRBJ1-1; D might be TRBD1 (6 bases). CDR3 length: 15 residues. Germline values: CDR1 SGDLS, CDR2 YYNGEE. Trimming shortened V by 0 bases and J by 0 bases, and 9 bases separated the two germline ends. CDR3 sequence (DNA): TGTGCCAGCAGCGTAGAAGGACAGTTGAACACTGAAGCTTTCTTT. Translation gives CASSVEGQLNTEAFF.

This clone ranks as medium-sized (0.01 to 0.1%). The chain is built from TRBV30 and TRBJ1-2; 8 nucleotides match TRBD1. The trim removed 2 bases at V and 8 bases at J, leaving 7 bases unmatched. The CDR3 has 13 residues. Germline-derived CDR1 and CDR2 are GTSNPN and SVGIG (reference sequence). This chain's CDR3 is CAWSPGGAGGYTF. CDR3 in DNA: TGTGCCTGGAGTCCAGGGGGCGCGGGGGGCTACACCTTC.

The rearrangement uses TRBV9 and TRBJ1-1, with D maybe TRBD1 (6 bases). This CDR3 is built from 14 residues. Germline CDR1 and CDR2: SGDLS and YYNGEE. The V gene lost 3 bases and the J gene lost 3 bases, with 12 bases spanning the gap. The CDR3 loop is CASSGNREDTEAFF. CDR3 coding DNA: TGTGCCAGCAGCGGCAACAGGGAAGACACTGAAGCTTTCTTT.

This clone has only one observation. The chain couples TRBV5-5 to TRBJ2-2, with 8 bases that match TRBD1. The trim removed 3 bases at V and 6 bases at J, leaving 4 bases unmatched. Germline CDR1 is SGHKS and CDR2 is YYEKEE (reference sequence). The CDR3 covers 14 residues. The chain's CDR3 is CASSWTQGAGELFF. The DNA for the CDR3 is TGTGCCAGCAGCTGGACACAGGGGGCCGGGGAGCTGTTTTTT.

V usage is TRBV6-5 and J usage is TRBJ1-2; 8 positions match TRBD1. CDR3 length: 14 amino acids. The V segment lost 7 bases and the J segment 3 bases; nucleotides outside the gene matches: 7. CDR1 and CDR2 (germline): MNHEY, SVGAGI. CDR3 loop: CASTPTGADYGYTF. CDR3 nucleotides: TGTGCCAGCACACCGACAGGGGCAGACTATGGCTACACCTTC.

This chain uses TRBV11-2 with TRBJ2-3; TRBD2 aligns across 9 bases. This CDR3 comprises 17 residues. CDR1 is SGHAT and CDR2 is FQNNGV in the germline V gene. Trimming took 2 bases from V and 1 from J; bases not matched to a gene: 7. The DNA for the CDR3 is TGTGCCAGCAGCTTATTCGGGACTAGCACGCGCACAGATACGCAGTATTTT. Protein product: CASSLFGTSTRTDTQYF.

This rearrangement joins TRBV9 to TRBJ1-4, with TRBD1 matching 11 bases. The CDR3 is made up of 15 amino acids. V dropped 4 bases and J dropped 8; count of bases not matched to a gene: 7. Germline V lookup: CDR1 SGDLS, CDR2 YYNGEE. For the CDR3, the DNA is TGTGCCAGCAGCATCGGACAGGGGGCAGCGGAAAAACTGTTTTTT. Translation: CASSIGQGAAEKLFF.

This clone was found a few times. The CDR3 spells CASSGTGEAGELFF. CDR3 sequence (DNA): TGTGCCAGCAGCGGGACAGGAGAAGCCGGGGAGCTGTTTTTT. V and J are TRBV6-4 and TRBJ2-2; 8 nucleotides align to TRBD1. J was trimmed by 6 bases and V by 6 bases; bases with no gene match: 6. The CDR3 consists of 14 residues. CDR1 and CDR2 (germline): MRHNA, SNTAGT.

The CDR3 protein is CASSQTSGAQETQYF. The CDR3, as DNA: TGTGCCAGCAGCCAGACTAGCGGGGCACAAGAGACCCAGTACTTC. The genes are TRBV7-3 and TRBJ2-5; 11 nucleotides align to TRBD2. CDR1 SGHTA and CDR2 FQGTGA come from the germline V gene. V was clipped by 5 bases and J by 2 bases; unmatched bases: 4. This CDR3 contains 15 residues.